This is a list of T cell receptor beta chains from one sample in a study of cytomegalovirus exposure and HLA in healthy donors. TCRdb's copy holds only in-frame clones and misses some; the assay was immunoSEQ multiplex PCR. The table has fewer than 200,000 clones, about 76% seen once. Material for sequencing was PBMCs. The receptors were gathered from a woman between 18 and 30 years old in good health and CMV-seropositive. Each CDR3 is given with its conserved first and last residue. D genes are given only for firm matches.

v_call	d_call	j_call	cdr3_aa
TRBV5-5	TRBD2	TRBJ2-7	CASSLTPSGLNYEQYF
TRBV7-2	TRBD2	TRBJ2-4	CASSSLGRGGPQYF
TRBV15	.	TRBJ1-3	CATRPTTGNTIYF
TRBV5-1	TRBD1	TRBJ2-2	CASSHPGQGKLGELFF
TRBV6-5	.	TRBJ1-1	CASGHLNTEAFF
TRBV7-9	.	TRBJ1-2	CASSINSYGYTF
TRBV7-9	.	TRBJ2-7	CASSFPGGNNSYERYF
TRBV7-2	TRBD1	TRBJ1-1	CASSEGQLNTEAFF
TRBV5-1	.	TRBJ2-1	CASSFVQGTPADEQFF
TRBV4-1	TRBD2	TRBJ2-1	CASSQDQLAGGTSEFF
TRBV15	.	TRBJ2-5	CATSRDPQGQSETQYF
TRBV19	.	TRBJ2-1	CASSSVHRSYYNEQFF
TRBV28	.	TRBJ2-3	CASSSVDNWPDTQYF
TRBV11-2	TRBD2	TRBJ2-3	CASSSTGGGVGADTQYF
TRBV6-1	TRBD2	TRBJ2-3	CASREPAPGTSIPDTQYF
TRBV11-2	TRBD2	TRBJ2-5	CASSLATGLEPTQYF
TRBV11-2	TRBD2	TRBJ2-2	CASSLESSGGRTGELFF
TRBV27	TRBD1	.	CASRGQGYIYEQYF
TRBV5-4	TRBD2	TRBJ2-4	CASSRTSGGAGIQYF
TRBV6-5	TRBD1	TRBJ1-5	CASSEQGFNQPQHF
TRBV5-6	.	TRBJ1-2	CASSLGSNYGYTF
TRBV6-5	.	TRBJ2-3	CASSSQGDTQYF
TRBV2	TRBD2	TRBJ2-3	CASSTGLAGGADTQYF
TRBV19	.	TRBJ1-3	CASSIPRWQAGSGVYF
TRBV7-6	.	TRBJ2-7	CASSPGRDYYEQYF
TRBV6-5	TRBD2	TRBJ2-1	CASSSGEDEQFF
TRBV5-1	.	TRBJ1-2	CASSLEGDGYTF
TRBV11-2	TRBD2	TRBJ2-1	CASTSRRSGGYNEQFF
TRBV7-2	TRBD1	TRBJ2-1	CASSLADRGRDEQFF
TRBV19	TRBD1	TRBJ1-5	CASSSPGGSQPQHF
TRBV6-1	.	TRBJ1-2	CASSEVRGASYGYTF
TRBV19	.	TRBJ2-1	CASRQGSSYNEQFF
TRBV28	.	TRBJ1-2	CASSLRNYGYTF
TRBV9	TRBD1	TRBJ2-4	CASSVDEGAGIQYF
TRBV7-9	.	TRBJ2-2	CASSLNQGITGELFF
TRBV9	.	TRBJ2-7	CASSVDGNPYEQYF
TRBV9	TRBD1	TRBJ2-7	CASSGQGASYEQYF
TRBV27	TRBD2	TRBJ2-3	CASRQWAGGQDTQYF
TRBV7-2	TRBD1	TRBJ1-2	CASSPRTGAASTYGYTF
TRBV4-3	.	TRBJ1-2	CASSQDQVGGILYGYTF
TRBV7-9	TRBD1	TRBJ1-6	CSSETGNSPLHF
TRBV5-1	.	TRBJ2-7	CAIRDETAYEQYF
TRBV5-4	.	TRBJ1-4	CASSFPGGGGGEKLFF
TRBV6-5	TRBD1	TRBJ2-5	CASSYNGTDQETQYF